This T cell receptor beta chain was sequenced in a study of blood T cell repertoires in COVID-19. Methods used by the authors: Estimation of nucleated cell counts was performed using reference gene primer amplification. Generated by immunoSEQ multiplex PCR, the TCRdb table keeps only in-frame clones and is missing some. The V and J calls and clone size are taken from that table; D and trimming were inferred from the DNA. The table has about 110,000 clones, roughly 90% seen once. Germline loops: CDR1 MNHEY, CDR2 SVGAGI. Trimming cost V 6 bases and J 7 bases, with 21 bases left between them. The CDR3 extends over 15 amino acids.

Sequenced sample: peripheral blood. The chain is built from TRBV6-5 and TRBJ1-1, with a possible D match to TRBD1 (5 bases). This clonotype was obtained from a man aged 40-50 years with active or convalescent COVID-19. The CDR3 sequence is CASRLWTDGGNEAFF. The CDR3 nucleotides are TGTGCCAGCAGACTCTGGACTGACGGGGGTAATGAAGCTTTCTTT.